This TCR beta chain was documented in a study of human T cells and chemical hapten exposure. At the level of the study: Across its approximately 25 weeks, the study gave patients weekly diphenylcyclopropenone doses to the scalp.

The library tagged each cDNA molecule with unique molecular identifiers. In the original workflow: There were a median of around 97,000 TCRs per sample, with a range from 23,224 to 690,600. In TCRdb, the RACE reads were re-called with MiXCR into one record per CDR3 protein. TCRdb, not the original authors, processed these V and J calls. The data contain about 120,000 distinct CDR3 sequences, roughly 13% of them singletons. CDR1 is MNHNY and CDR2 is SVGAGI in the germline V gene (reference sequence). The CDR3 extends over 15 amino acids. Trimming removed 6 bases at V and 3 bases at J, with 12 bases between. The time point denotes: patch test 1, 2 weeks after DPC sensitization. As for treatment: therapeutic diphenylcyclopropenone sensitization with weekly scalp DPC.

The chain joins TRBV6-6 to TRBJ1-6; no firm D call. The sample in question was whole blood, obtained in connection with sensitization to the hapten diphenylcyclopropenone (DPC). This sequence originates from a young man with alopecia areata. Some clones in this sample may be carry-over from other donors' samples. The CDR3 region has the DNA TGTGCCAGCAGACTTGGCGCGAGCTATAATTCACCCCTCCACTTT. As protein: CASRLGASYNSPLHF.